Shown below are 8 T cell receptor beta chains from a single sample sequenced in a study of T cells after yellow fever vaccination. TCRdb independently ran MiXCR on the 5' RACE reads; one entry per CDR3 protein. The sample consists of fewer than 500,000 distinct CDR3 sequences, 18% of them appearing once. The specimen was PBMCs, collected before the yellow fever booster vaccination. The receptors were gathered from a man aged 18 to 30 who received the YFV17D yellow fever vaccine.

This clonotype was counted a few times. This rearrangement joins TRBV24-1 to TRBJ2-1, with D perhaps TRBD2 (7 bases). Germline CDR1 is KGHDR and CDR2 is SFDVKD. The CDR3 consists of 13 residues. Between the trimmed V and J ends, which lost 2 bases and 10 bases, there was a span of 11 bases. CDR3 amino acids: CATSDSGGLEQFF. In nucleotides, the CDR3 is TGTGCCACCAGTGATTCCGGGGGGCTAGAGCAGTTCTTC.

This clonotype has more than one count but fewer than ten. Here the CDR3 DNA reads TGCGCCAGCAGCTTGGCCGGGACTAGCGGGGCCAATCAAGAGAAGTACTTC. Translated: CASSLAGTSGANQEKYF. The chain uses TRBV5-1 and TRBJ2-5, with 13 bases matching TRBD2. Germline lookup yields CDR1 SGHRS and CDR2 YFSETQ. This CDR3 comprises 17 residues. Unmatched junction bases numbered 14, after V lost 0 bases and J lost 12 bases. Complete variable domain (other parts from reference TRBV5-1 and TRBJ2-5): KAGVTQTPRYLIKTRGQQVTLSCSPISGHRSVSWYQQTPGQGLQFLFEYFSETQRNKGNFPGRFSGRQFSNSRSEMNVSTLELGDSALYLCASSLAGTSGANQEKYFGPGTRLLVL.

This clonotype has more than one count but fewer than ten. In nucleotides, the CDR3 is TGCAGCGTTGAAGATCTTCCGAGGAGGGGGCGAAGCACAGATACGCAGTATTTT. Its translation is CSVEDLPRRGRSTDTQYF. The chain couples TRBV29-1 to TRBJ2-3; maybe TRBD1 (7 bases). V shed 0 bases and J shed 0 bases, with 19 bases lying between them. This CDR3 is 18 amino acids long. Germline V lookup: CDR1 SQVTM, CDR2 ANQGSEA.

This clonotype was observed a handful of times. The chain employs TRBV10-3 and TRBJ1-5; 9 nucleotides match TRBD1. Trimming at V came to 4 bases and at J to 5 bases, leaving 3 bases not matched to a gene. CDR3 length equals 14 residues. In germline, CDR1 is ENHRY, CDR2 SYGVKD. CDR3 sequence: CAISGRDRDQPQHF. As DNA, the CDR3 is TGTGCCATCAGTGGCCGGGACAGGGATCAGCCCCAGCATTTT.

V and J are TRBV25-1 and TRBJ2-3, with a possible D match to TRBD2 (6 bases). The CDR3 length is 12 residues. Germline CDR1 MGHDK, CDR2 SYGVNS. The germline V and J ends were trimmed by 5 bases and 10 bases, with 13 bases remaining between them. CDR3 in amino acids: CASSPETGAQYF. CDR3 DNA: TGTGCCAGCAGTCCAGAAACGGGGGCGCAGTATTTT.

The genes are TRBV11-3 and TRBJ2-3, with 9 bases that match TRBD2. The J segment lost 5 bases and the V segment lost 4 bases, leaving 10 bases of the junction unmatched. The CDR3 has 16 residues. Germline CDR1 and CDR2: SGHNT and YENEEA. The CDR3 coding sequence is TGTGCCAGCAGCTCCCGGGGCGGGGGGGCCGTAGATACGCAGTATTTT. Encoded protein: CASSSRGGGAVDTQYF.

This clonotype showed up many times. V gene TRBV11-2 combines with J gene TRBJ1-2; D is ambiguous. The CDR3 runs 18 residues. Per the germline V gene, CDR1 is SGHAT and CDR2 is FQNNGV. Trimming shortened V by 0 bases and J by 0 bases, and 17 bases separated the two germline ends. In nucleotides, the CDR3 is TGTGCCAGCAGCTTAGATCCCTTCTTAGGACGGCCTAACTATGGCTACACCTTC. It codes for CASSLDPFLGRPNYGYTF.

This chain joins TRBV5-1 and TRBJ1-2; TRBD1 aligns across 8 bases. This CDR3 contains 15 residues. The J segment lost 5 bases and the V segment lost 0 bases, leaving 6 bases of the junction unmatched. CDR1 is SGHRS and CDR2 is YFSETQ in the germline V gene. DNA for the CDR3: TGCGCCAGCAGCTTGGAGGCAGGGGGCCCGTATGGCTACACCTTC. This translates into CASSLEAGGPYGYTF.